The T cell receptor beta chain under discussion was sequenced for a study of blood T cell repertoires in COVID-19. Clones were sequenced by immunoSEQ multiplex PCR, and TCRdb holds only the in-frame ones, with some missing. The sample consists of approximately 170,000 clones, approximately 85% of them appearing once. V was cut by 10 bases and J by 3 bases, with 24 bases left in between. Germline CDR1 is SGHTA and CDR2 is FQGNSA. The CDR3 extends over 16 amino acids. The rearrangement links TRBV7-2 to TRBJ1-1, with D hard to call. The receptor's source is a man aged 55-75 years who had recovered from COVID-19. Sequencing was performed on peripheral blood. CDR3 protein: CATTEGTKGRDTEAFF. As DNA, the CDR3 is TGTGCCACGACTGAGGGTACTAAGGGTCGGGACACTGAAGCTTTCTTT.